This entry concerns a single TCR delta chain. Antigen: not known. The sample is drawn from a study of Vδ1+ human thymocytes. Study findings and constraints: Thymic TRG and TRD repertoires appeared highly polyclonal. About 20% of thymic delta-chain sequences were Vdelta2, with few Vdelta3, unlike blood Vdelta1+ controls.

Extracted RNA was reverse transcribed into cDNA. The CDR3 regions were amplified by multiplex PCR from V-gene primers to a constant-region primer. TCRdb called clones from the multiplex PCR reads again using CATT. The repertoire includes about 20,000 delta-chain clones, around 7.4% of them detected once, and less than 1% sits in the top ten. The CDR3 runs to 23 residues. V lost 2 bases, J lost 0 bases, and 27 bases stayed unmatched. Germline V lookup: CDR1 TSWWSYY, CDR2 QGS. This clonotype was sampled from a child under three years old who had congenital heart surgery. The gene calls are TRDV1 and TRDJ1, with 7 bases aligning to TRDD3. The sample comprised Vdelta1+ gamma-delta thymocytes from the thymus. Subset: FACS-sorted CD3+ TCRalphabeta- TCRVdelta1+ TCRVdelta2- thymocytes. This CDR3 reads CALGEITKSPSLRWGTYTDKLIF. Here the CDR3 DNA reads TGTGCTCTTGGGGAAATCACTAAGTCCCCCTCTTTGAGGTGGGGGACGTACACCGATAAACTCATCTTT.